The present T cell receptor beta chain was sequenced within a study of CD8 T cells in ankylosing spondylitis. TCRdb independently ran MiXCR on the 5' RACE reads; one entry per CDR3 protein. This sample has 200,000 to 300,000 distinct CDR3 sequences; 8% to 11% occur once, and the top ten carry 2.6%. V gave up 6 bases and J gave up 2 bases, with 19 bases separating them. The CDR3 covers 15 residues. The V gene's germline CDR1 is SQVTM and CDR2 ANQGSEA. The chain recombines TRBV29-1 with TRBJ1-2; a weak D match, TRBD1 (5 bases). The sequence was collected from a male donor with ankylosing spondylitis or in good health (not recorded which). The sequencing sample was made of blood, either unsorted or a sorted T cell fraction (not recorded which). The CDR3 coding sequence is TGCAGCGTAAAGTTGGAGGTGGCAGGGAACTATGGCTACACCTTC. Its protein product is CSVKLEVAGNYGYTF.